Each of the 24 T cell receptor beta chains below was sequenced from the same sample in a study of regulatory T cells in long-lasting Graves disease. As for time point: newly diagnosed GD, antithyroid drugs for less than 3 months. PBMC-derived RNA was used for the TCR library. CDR3 regions were amplified by Arm-PCR using iRepertoire HTBI primers to build TCR beta libraries. One entry per CDR3 protein results from TCRdb running MiXCR on the multiplex PCR reads. The sample consists of roughly 380,000 distinct CDR3 sequences, 15% to 17% of them appearing once. Sequences were derived from peripheral blood mononuclear cells (PBMCs), sampled at new diagnosis, from a patient treated with antithyroid drugs. The receptors stem from a female donor with Graves disease.

In this sample, this clonotype turned up many times. The chain carries TRBV28 and TRBJ1-2, with a possible D match to TRBD1 (5 bases). This CDR3 region has 15 residues. V lost 1 base, J lost 7 bases, and 16 bases lay in between. CDR1 is MDHEN and CDR2 is SYDVKM in the germline V gene. Here the CDR3 reads CASSLLTGHVGGYTF. The DNA of the CDR3 is TGTGCCAGCAGTTTATTAACAGGCCACGTTGGTGGCTACACCTTC.

The table lists this clonotype with a few counts. J is TRBJ2-1 and V is TRBV10-1, with 7 bases that match TRBD1. Germline assignment: CDR1 WNHNN and CDR2 SYGVQD (reference sequence). CDR3 size: 15 residues. The V segment lost 2 bases and the J segment 2 bases; nucleotides outside the gene matches: 3. CDR3 region: CASSEGTAAYNEQFF. CDR3 nucleotide sequence: TGCGCCAGCAGTGAGGGGACAGCAGCCTACAATGAGCAGTTCTTC.

This clonotype has ten or more counts. The gene calls are TRBV28 and TRBJ2-2, with D hard to call. The CDR3 sequence is 13 residues long. V was shortened by 1 base and J by 6 bases, with 6 bases between the two germline ends. CDR1 MDHEN and CDR2 SYDVKM come from the germline V gene. CDR3 protein: CASSLSGPGELFF. In DNA, the CDR3 is TGTGCCAGCAGTTTATCGGGCCCCGGGGAGCTGTTTTTT.

This clonotype was recorded many times. The chain links TRBV27 to TRBJ1-1, with a weak D call TRBD1 (6 bases). The germline V gene has CDR1 MNHEY and CDR2 SMNVEV (reference sequence). The V gene lost 5 bases and the J gene lost 1 base, with 8 bases spanning the gap. The CDR3 covers 13 residues. The CDR3 is CASSMTGNTEAFF. The DNA for the CDR3 is TGTGCCAGCAGTATGACAGGGAACACTGAAGCTTTCTTT.

This clonotype was seen many times. In DNA, the CDR3 is TGCGCCAGCAGCCAGGGGCAGTACCAAGAGACCCAGTACTTC. Amino acids: CASSQGQYQETQYF. The chain has TRBV4-1 and TRBJ2-5; tentative D call: TRBD1 (5 bases). This CDR3 spans 14 amino acids. CDR1 MGHRA and CDR2 YSYEKL come from the germline V gene. V lost 3 bases and J 0 bases, leaving 8 bases between the germline ends.

In its sample, this clonotype was seen many times. The chain joins TRBV19 to TRBJ1-5; a possible D gene is TRBD1 (5 bases). The V gene lost 3 bases and the J gene lost 4 bases, with 16 bases spanning the gap. The CDR3 has 16 residues. Germline lookup yields CDR1 LNHDA and CDR2 SQIVND (reference sequence). The CDR3 spells CASSIPGRAINQPQHF. The CDR3 DNA reads as TGTGCCAGTAGTATCCCTGGCAGGGCGATAAATCAGCCCCAGCATTTT.

The chain links TRBV18 to TRBJ1-1; 7 bases match TRBD1. Losses at the gene ends were 3 bases for V and 1 base for J; bases not matched to a gene: 5. The CDR3 extends over 15 amino acids. Germline loops: CDR1 KGHSH, CDR2 LQKENI. For the CDR3, the DNA is TGTGCCAGCTCACCTCCGGGACAGAGGAACACTGAAGCTTTCTTT. This encodes CASSPPGQRNTEAFF.

This clonotype has just a few counts. The genes are TRBV27 and TRBJ2-5; 10 nucleotides line up with TRBD2. The CDR3 runs 17 residues. Germline CDR1 is MNHEY and CDR2 is SMNVEV (reference sequence). Losses at the gene ends were 5 bases for V and 5 bases for J; bases not matched to a gene: 14. As DNA, the CDR3 is TGTGCCAGCAGTCCTAGGCTAGCGGGAGTGCTCGACGAGACCCAGTACTTC. Translated, it gives CASSPRLAGVLDETQYF.

DNA for the CDR3: TGCAGCGTTGATTTGGGGGCCGAGGGCTACACCTTC. Protein: CSVDLGAEGYTF. This chain joins TRBV29-1 and TRBJ1-2; TRBD1 might be the D (6 bases). V was pared by 3 bases and J by 8 bases, with 13 bases between. Germline V gene data show CDR1 as SQVTM and CDR2 as ANQGSEA. The CDR3 is 12 residues long.

The rearrangement joins TRBV27 to TRBJ2-1; TRBD1 aligns across 7 bases. Per the germline V gene, CDR1 is MNHEY and CDR2 is SMNVEV (reference sequence). This CDR3 has 16 amino acids. V was clipped by 6 bases and J by 0 bases; unmatched bases: 8. This CDR3 is CASSPIQGLSYNEQFF. Here the CDR3 DNA reads TGTGCCAGCAGCCCGATACAGGGGCTCTCCTACAATGAGCAGTTCTTC.

This clonotype has at least ten counts. The chain joins TRBV5-1 to TRBJ1-2; 7 bases match TRBD1. The CDR3 runs to 15 residues. V lost 3 bases to trimming and J lost 0 bases; unmatched junction nucleotides: 5. Germline V gene sequence: CDR1 SGHRS, CDR2 YFSETQ. The CDR3 nucleotides read TGCGCCAGCAGCTGGGGACAGCTCGCTAACTATGGCTACACCTTC. Its protein is CASSWGQLANYGYTF.

This clonotype was picked up many times. The J gene is TRBJ2-5, the V gene TRBV13, with 8 bases identical to TRBD1. The better agreement between TRBJ2-1 and the DNA end casts doubt on the J call. Germline V gene data show CDR1 as PRHDT and CDR2 as FYEKMQ (reference sequence). This CDR3 spans 14 amino acids. CDR3 in amino acids: CASVQGAFYNEQFF. The CDR3 DNA is TGTGCCAGCGTTCAGGGGGCTTTCTACAATGAGCAGTTCTTC.

Comment on this clonotype: The junction differs from germline at one of its ends, possibly a read error. This chain connects TRBV6-1 to TRBJ1-4; D ambiguous. This CDR3 region has 14 residues. The germline CDR1 and CDR2 sequences are MNHNS and SASEGT. For the CDR3, the DNA is TGTACCAGCAGTGAGCCCGGATCGAGGGAAAAACTGTTTTTT. As protein: CTSSEPGSREKLFF.

This clonotype was counted ten times or more. The CDR3 sequence: CASSESYRGRETQYF. The CDR3 region has the DNA TGTGCCAGCAGCGAGTCATACAGGGGGCGAGAGACCCAGTACTTC. V gene TRBV6-1 combines with J gene TRBJ2-5; 9 nucleotides line up with TRBD1. Per the germline V gene, CDR1 is MNHNS and CDR2 is SASEGT. Unmatched junction bases numbered 9, after V lost 6 bases and J lost 4 bases. The CDR3 is made up of 15 amino acids.

The table lists this clonotype with a few counts. This chain connects TRBV10-2 to TRBJ2-5; 11 bases are shared with TRBD2. The length of the CDR3 is 16 residues. J gave up 2 bases and V 2 bases, and 4 bases lay outside the gene matches. In germline, CDR1 is WSHSY, CDR2 SAAADI. The CDR3 nucleotides are TGCGCCAGCAGTGAGCCCTTAGCGGGAGGGCAAGAGACCCAGTACTTC. Translated: CASSEPLAGGQETQYF.

This clonotype was detected ten times or more. The chain carries TRBV6-1 and TRBJ2-1; no definite D call. The CDR3 length is 19 residues. Germline CDR1 MNHNS, CDR2 SASEGT. The germline V and J ends were trimmed by 2 bases and 0 bases, with 20 bases remaining between them. CDR3 region: CASSEYFPPFPSSYNEQFF. In nucleotides, the CDR3 is TGTGCCAGCAGTGAATATTTCCCGCCCTTCCCGAGCTCCTACAATGAGCAGTTCTTC.

This clonotype was seen ten or more times. V is TRBV5-5 and J is TRBJ2-3; D ambiguous. The CDR3 extends over 14 amino acids. The V gene lost 5 bases and the J gene lost 3 bases, with 13 bases spanning the gap. The germline V gene has CDR1 SGHKS and CDR2 YYEKEE (reference sequence). CDR3: CASRAIGTTDTQYF. The CDR3 nucleotides are TGTGCCAGCAGGGCCATCGGAACTACAGATACGCAGTATTTT. The full variable domain, rest sourced from reference TRBV5-5 and TRBJ2-3, is DAGVTQSPTHLIKTRGQQVTLRCSPISGHKSVSWYQQVLGQGPQFIFQYYEKEERGRGNFPDRFSARQFPNYSSELNVNALLLGDSALYLCASRAIGTTDTQYFGPGTRLTVL.

This clonotype came up many times. This chain uses TRBV20-1 with TRBJ1-6; 9 bases agree with TRBD1. The germline V gene encodes CDR1 DFQATT and CDR2 SNEGSKA (reference sequence). V lost 6 bases, J lost 6 bases, and 6 bases stayed unmatched. The CDR3 extends over 14 amino acids. The CDR3 here is CSASRQGGNSPLHF. For the CDR3, the DNA is TGCAGTGCCAGTAGACAGGGGGGTAATTCACCCCTCCACTTT.

This clonotype was counted at least ten times. This chain's CDR3 is CAWRGYNEQFF. The CDR3 coding sequence is TGTGCCTGGCGGGGGTACAATGAGCAGTTCTTC. This chain links TRBV30 with TRBJ2-1; D is perhaps TRBD2 (6 bases). The CDR3 extends over 11 amino acids. In germline, CDR1 is GTSNPN, CDR2 SVGIG (reference sequence). Trimming shortened V by 5 bases and J by 4 bases, and 6 bases separated the two germline ends. Looking up the rest from reference TRBV30 and TRBJ2-1 gives the full variable domain: SQTIHQWPATLVQPVGSPLSLECTVEGTSNPNLYWYRQAAGRGLQLLFYSVGIGQISSEVPQNLSASRPQDRQFILSSKKLLLSDSGFYLCAWRGYNEQFFGPGTRLTVL.

This clonotype was observed a handful of times. The V and J genes are TRBV4-2 and TRBJ1-4; no reliable D call. V lost 1 base to trimming and J lost 0 bases, with 3 bases between them. Germline V gene data show CDR1 as LGHNA and CDR2 as YNFKEQ. The CDR3 consists of 14 residues. CDR3 bases: TGTGCCAGCAGCCAAGCATCAACTAATGAAAAACTGTTTTTT. Its protein is CASSQASTNEKLFF.

About this clonotype: Since a far larger clone is one base different, this is likely a read error. The gene calls are TRBV27 and TRBJ1-5, with a possible D match to TRBD1 (6 bases). CDR1 is MNHEY and CDR2 is SMNVEV in the germline V gene (reference sequence). V lost 5 bases and J lost 4, with 21 bases in between. The CDR3 is 17 residues long. In nucleotides, the CDR3 is TGTGCCAGCAGTGACCACCGGGGCAGAGGGGGGAATCAGCCCCAGCATTTT. Translating it yields CASSDHRGRGGNQPQHF.

This rearrangement joins TRBV10-1 to TRBJ1-3; the D gene is possibly TRBD1 (5 bases). The germline V gene encodes CDR1 WNHNN and CDR2 SYGVQD (reference sequence). The CDR3 runs 15 residues. Trimming removed 3 bases at V and 0 bases at J, with 9 bases between. CDR3 residues: CASSDSGGSGNTIYF. CDR3 bases: TGCGCCAGCAGTGATTCGGGGGGCTCTGGAAACACCATATATTTT.

This clonotype has more than one count but fewer than ten. The V gene is TRBV6-1, the J gene TRBJ2-2, with 7 bases lining up with TRBD1. In germline, CDR1 is MNHNS, CDR2 SASEGT. With 3 bases clipped from V and 7 bases from J, the junction kept 14 bases outside the gene matches. The CDR3 length is 17 residues. CDR3 in amino acids: CASSDRGFSYIGGELFF. CDR3 DNA: TGTGCCAGCAGTGACAGGGGGTTTTCTTATATCGGCGGGGAGCTGTTTTTT.

This clonotype was picked up many times. This chain joins TRBV20-1 and TRBJ1-1; 12 bases fit TRBD1. CDR1 is DFQATT and CDR2 is SNEGSKA in the germline V gene (reference sequence). Trimming cost V 0 bases and J 0 bases; bases outside gene matches: 8. There are 18 residues in the CDR3. This CDR3 reads CSARDSGTGGIMNTEAFF. The DNA of the CDR3 is TGCAGTGCTAGAGATTCGGGGACAGGGGGCATAATGAACACTGAAGCTTTCTTT.